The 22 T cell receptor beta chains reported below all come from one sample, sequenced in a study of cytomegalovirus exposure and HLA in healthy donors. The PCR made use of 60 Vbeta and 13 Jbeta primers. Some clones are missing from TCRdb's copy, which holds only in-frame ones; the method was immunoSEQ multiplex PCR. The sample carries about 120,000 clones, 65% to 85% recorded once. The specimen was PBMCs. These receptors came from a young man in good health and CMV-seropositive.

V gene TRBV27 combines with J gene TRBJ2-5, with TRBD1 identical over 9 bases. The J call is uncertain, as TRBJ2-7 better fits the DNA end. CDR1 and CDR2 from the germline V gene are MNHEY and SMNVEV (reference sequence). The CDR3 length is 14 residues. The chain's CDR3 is CASSPRDRAYEQYF. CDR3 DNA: TGTGCCAGCAGCCCCCGGGACAGGGCCTACGAGCAGTACTTC.

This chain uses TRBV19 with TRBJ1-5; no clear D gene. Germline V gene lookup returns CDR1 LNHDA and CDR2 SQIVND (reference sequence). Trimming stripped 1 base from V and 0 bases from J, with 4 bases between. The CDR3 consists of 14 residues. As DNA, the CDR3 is TGTGCCAGTAGTATAGCGTCTAGCAATCAGCCCCAGCATTTT. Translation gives CASSIASSNQPQHF. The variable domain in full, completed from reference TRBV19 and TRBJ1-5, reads DGGITQSPKYLFRKEGQNVTLSCEQNLNHDAMYWYRQDPGQGLRLIYYSQIVNDFQKGDIAEGYSVSREKKESFPLTVTSAQKNPTAFYLCASSIASSNQPQHFGDGTRLSIL.

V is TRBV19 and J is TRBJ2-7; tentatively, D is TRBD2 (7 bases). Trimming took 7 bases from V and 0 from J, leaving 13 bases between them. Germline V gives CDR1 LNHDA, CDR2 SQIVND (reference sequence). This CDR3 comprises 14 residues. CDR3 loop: CASTPGGNSYEQYF. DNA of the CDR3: TGTGCCAGTACCCCGGGGGGCAACTCCTACGAGCAGTACTTC.

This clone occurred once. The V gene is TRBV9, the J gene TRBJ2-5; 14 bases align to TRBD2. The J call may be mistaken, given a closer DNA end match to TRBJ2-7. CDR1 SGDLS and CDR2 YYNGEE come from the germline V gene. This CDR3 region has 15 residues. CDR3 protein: CASSAGTSGGYEQYF. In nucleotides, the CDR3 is TGTGCCAGCAGCGCCGGGACTAGCGGGGGATACGAGCAGTACTTC.

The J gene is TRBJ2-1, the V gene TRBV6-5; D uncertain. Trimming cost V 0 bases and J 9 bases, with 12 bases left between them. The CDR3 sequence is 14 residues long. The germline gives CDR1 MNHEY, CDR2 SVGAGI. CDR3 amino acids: CASSYSIVTGEQFF. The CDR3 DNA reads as TGTGCCAGCAGTTACTCGATTGTCACCGGTGAGCAGTTCTTC.

The DNA for the CDR3 is TGCGCCAGCAGCTTGGAAGGACAGACCTATGGCTACACCTTC. Translating it yields CASSLEGQTYGYTF. The chain uses TRBV5-1 and TRBJ1-2, with D maybe TRBD1 (6 bases). From germline, CDR1 is SGHRS and CDR2 YFSETQ. The germline V and J ends were trimmed by 0 bases and 4 bases, with 10 bases remaining between them. The CDR3 loop spans 14 amino acids.

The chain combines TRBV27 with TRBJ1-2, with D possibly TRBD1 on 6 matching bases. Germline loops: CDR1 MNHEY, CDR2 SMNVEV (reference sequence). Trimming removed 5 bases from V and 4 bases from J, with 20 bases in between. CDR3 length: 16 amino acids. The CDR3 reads CASSPRDTPGGYGYTF. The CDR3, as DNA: TGTGCCAGCAGTCCCCGGGACACTCCGGGCGGCTATGGCTACACCTTC.

CDR3 DNA sequence: TGCGCCAGCAGCTTTTCTTTCTCGGACAGGGGGGTTGGTGAGCAGTTCTTC. Protein product: CASSFSFSDRGVGEQFF. The chain recombines TRBV5-1 with TRBJ2-1; 10 nucleotides line up with TRBD1. V lost 2 bases to trimming and J lost 9 bases; unmatched junction nucleotides: 14. Germline V gene lookup returns CDR1 SGHRS and CDR2 YFSETQ. The CDR3 has 17 residues.

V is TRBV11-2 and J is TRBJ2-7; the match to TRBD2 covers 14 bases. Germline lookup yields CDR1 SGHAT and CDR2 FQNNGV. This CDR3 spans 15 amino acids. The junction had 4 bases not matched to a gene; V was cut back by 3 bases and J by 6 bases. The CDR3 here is CASSFLTSGRVEQYF. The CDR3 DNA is TGTGCCAGCAGCTTCCTGACTAGCGGGAGGGTCGAGCAGTACTTC.

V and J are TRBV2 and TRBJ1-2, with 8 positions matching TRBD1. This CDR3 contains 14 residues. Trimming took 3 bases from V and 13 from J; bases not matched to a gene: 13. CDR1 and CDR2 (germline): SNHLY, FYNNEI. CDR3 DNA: TGTGCCAGCAGTGAGACGAGACAGGGGCCGGAGCCCACCTTC. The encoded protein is CASSETRQGPEPTF. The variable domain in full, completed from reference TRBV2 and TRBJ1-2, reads EPEVTQTPSHQVTQMGQEVILRCVPISNHLYFYWYRQILGQKVEFLVSFYNNEISEKSEIFDDQFSVERPDGSNFTLKIRSTKLEDSAMYFCASSETRQGPEPTFGSGTRLTVV.

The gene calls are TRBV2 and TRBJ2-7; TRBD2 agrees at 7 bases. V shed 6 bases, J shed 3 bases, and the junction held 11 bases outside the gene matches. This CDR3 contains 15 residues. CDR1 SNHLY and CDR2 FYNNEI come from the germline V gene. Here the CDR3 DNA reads TGTGCCAGCAGCGCGACGGGGGGTAACAACTACGAGCAGTACTTC. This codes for CASSATGGNNYEQYF.

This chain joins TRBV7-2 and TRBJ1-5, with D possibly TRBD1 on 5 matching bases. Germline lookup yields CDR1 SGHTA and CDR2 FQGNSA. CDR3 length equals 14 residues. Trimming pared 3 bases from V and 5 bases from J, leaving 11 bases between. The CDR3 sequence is CASSFGGRYQPQHF. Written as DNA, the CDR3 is TGTGCCAGCAGCTTTGGGGGGAGGTATCAGCCCCAGCATTTT.

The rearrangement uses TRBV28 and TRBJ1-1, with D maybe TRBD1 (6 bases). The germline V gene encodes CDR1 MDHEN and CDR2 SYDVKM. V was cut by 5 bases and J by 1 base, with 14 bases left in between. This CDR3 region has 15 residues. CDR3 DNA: TGTGCCAGCAGTCCCTCCAGGGGCACGAACACTGAAGCTTTCTTT. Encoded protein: CASSPSRGTNTEAFF.

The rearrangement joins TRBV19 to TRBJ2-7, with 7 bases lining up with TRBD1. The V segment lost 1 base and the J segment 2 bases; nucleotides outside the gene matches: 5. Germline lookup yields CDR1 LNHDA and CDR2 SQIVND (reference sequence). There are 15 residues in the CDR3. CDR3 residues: CASSIGGRGTYEQYF. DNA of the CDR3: TGTGCCAGTAGTATAGGAGGCAGGGGGACCTACGAGCAGTACTTC.

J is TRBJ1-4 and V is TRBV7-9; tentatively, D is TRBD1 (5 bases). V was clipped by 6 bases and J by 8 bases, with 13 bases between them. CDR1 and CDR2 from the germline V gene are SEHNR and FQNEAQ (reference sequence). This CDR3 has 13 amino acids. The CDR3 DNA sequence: TGTGCCAGCAGGTCGGGGGTGAGGGAAAAACTGTTTTTT. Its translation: CASRSGVREKLFF.

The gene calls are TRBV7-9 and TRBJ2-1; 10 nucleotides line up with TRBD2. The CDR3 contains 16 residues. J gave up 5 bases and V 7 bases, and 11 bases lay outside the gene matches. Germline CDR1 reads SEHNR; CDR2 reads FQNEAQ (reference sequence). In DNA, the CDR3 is TGTGCCAGCATAAATGGGGGGCTAGCGGGGGACAATGAGCAGTTCTTC. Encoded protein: CASINGGLAGDNEQFF. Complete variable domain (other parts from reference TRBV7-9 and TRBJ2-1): DTGVSQNPRHKITKRGQNVTFRCDPISEHNRLYWYRQTLGQGPEFLTYFQNEAQLEKSRLLSDRFSAERPKGSFSTLEIQRTEQGDSAMYLCASINGGLAGDNEQFFGPGTRLTVL.

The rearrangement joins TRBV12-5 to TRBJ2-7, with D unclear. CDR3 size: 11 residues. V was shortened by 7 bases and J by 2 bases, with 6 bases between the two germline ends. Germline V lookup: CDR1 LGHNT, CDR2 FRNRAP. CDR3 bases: TGTGCTAGTGACCCTACCTACGAGCAGTACTTC. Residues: CASDPTYEQYF.

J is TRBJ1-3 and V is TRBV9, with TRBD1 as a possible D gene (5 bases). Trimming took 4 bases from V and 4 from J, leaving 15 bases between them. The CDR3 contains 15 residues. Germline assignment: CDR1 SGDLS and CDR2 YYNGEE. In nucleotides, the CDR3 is TGTGCCAGCAGCTCACGACGGGGGTCCGGAAACACCATATATTTT. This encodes CASSSRRGSGNTIYF.

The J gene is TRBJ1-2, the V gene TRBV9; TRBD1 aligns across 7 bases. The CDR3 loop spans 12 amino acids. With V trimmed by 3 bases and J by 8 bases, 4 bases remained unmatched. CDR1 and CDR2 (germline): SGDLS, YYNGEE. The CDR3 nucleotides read TGTGCCAGCAGCGGAACAGGGGACGGCTACACCTTC. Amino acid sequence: CASSGTGDGYTF.

The CDR3 region has the DNA TGTGCCAGCAGCTTAGCCCGGGATGAGCAGTTCTTC. This encodes CASSLARDEQFF. The V and J genes are TRBV11-2 and TRBJ2-1; D is unclear. The V end lost 1 base, the J end lost 8 bases, and 6 bases lay between the germline ends. CDR1 and CDR2 (germline): SGHAT, FQNNGV. CDR3 length equals 12 residues.

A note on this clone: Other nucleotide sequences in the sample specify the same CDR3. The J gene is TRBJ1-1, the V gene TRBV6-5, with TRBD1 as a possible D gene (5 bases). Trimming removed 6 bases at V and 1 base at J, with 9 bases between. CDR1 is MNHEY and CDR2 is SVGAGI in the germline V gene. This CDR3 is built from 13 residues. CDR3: CASSRQRNTEAFF. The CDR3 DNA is TGTGCCAGCAGCCGACAGAGGAACACTGAAGCTTTCTTT.

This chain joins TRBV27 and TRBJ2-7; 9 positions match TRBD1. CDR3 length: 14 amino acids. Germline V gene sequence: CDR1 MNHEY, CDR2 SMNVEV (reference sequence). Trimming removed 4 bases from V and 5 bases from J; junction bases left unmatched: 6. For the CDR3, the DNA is TGTGCCAGCAGTTCCCCCGGGACAGGGCACGAGCAGTACTTC. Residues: CASSSPGTGHEQYF.